These 3 T cell receptor beta chains originate from one sample sequenced in a study of blood T cells in healthy people across ages. With a J-beta primer mix and a sample-barcoded 5' primer, a second PCR ran 7 to 11 cycles. MiXCR was run by TCRdb on the 5' RACE reads, yielding one entry per CDR3 protein. Here the sample spans around 650,000 distinct CDR3 sequences, approximately 30% being singletons. What was sequenced was blood. These receptors came from a woman of 80 years or more in good health.

This clonotype was observed at least ten times. The J gene is TRBJ1-5, the V gene TRBV6-5; tentatively, D is TRBD1 (6 bases). Trimming pared 6 bases from V and 2 bases from J, leaving 14 bases between. Germline CDR1 is MNHEY and CDR2 is SVGAGI. This CDR3 is 15 amino acids long. The CDR3 loop reads CASRPSSGGNQPQHF. The DNA for the CDR3 is TGTGCCAGCAGACCGTCGTCAGGGGGCAATCAGCCCCAGCATTTT.

The chain employs TRBV7-9 and TRBJ2-7; 16 bases match TRBD2. V gave up 2 bases and J gave up 7 bases; unmatched junction bases: 8. Germline V gene data show CDR1 as SEHNR and CDR2 as FQNEAQ (reference sequence). The CDR3 contains 17 residues. The CDR3 sequence is CASSLSGLAGGENEQYF. CDR3 nucleotides: TGTGCCAGCAGCTTATCGGGACTAGCGGGGGGGGAAAATGAGCAGTACTTC.

This chain connects TRBV5-5 to TRBJ2-7; TRBD1 agrees at 7 bases. The CDR3 consists of 13 residues. Germline V gives CDR1 SGHKS, CDR2 YYEKEE (reference sequence). Trimming at V came to 6 bases and at J to 3 bases, leaving 6 bases not matched to a gene. The CDR3 region has the DNA TGTGCCAGCACCCCAGGGGGAATCTACGAGCAGTACTTC. Translated, it gives CASTPGGIYEQYF.